The present entry profiles one T cell receptor (beta chain) with its context. Its target is not known. The V end lost 2 bases, the J end lost 4 bases, and 9 bases lay between the germline ends. Germline V gives CDR1 SGHNT, CDR2 YENEEA. The CDR3 totals 14 residues. TCRdb re-called the reads through MiXCR, storing one row per CDR3 protein. Of hundreds of thousands of distinct CDR3 sequences detected, about 33% appear once; the ten largest clones hold 15% to 20%. The entry originates in a study of T cell repertoires in cytomegalovirus infection. Study-level points and caveats: Identification of carriers of CMV plus the relevant HLA was achieved through cumulative public TCR beta family frequency.

The receptor was isolated from a human donor in good health (CMV status not recorded). Some clones in this sample may be carry-over from other donors' samples. V gene TRBV11-3 combines with J gene TRBJ2-1; D unresolved. The material sequenced was cultured PBMCs, taken from culture after CMV antigen stimulation. CDR3 protein: CASSLQAEYNEQFF. CDR3 DNA: TGTGCCAGCAGCTTACAGGCGGAATACAATGAGCAGTTCTTC.